The 8 T cell receptor beta chains in this list originate from one sample, sequenced in a study of TIL therapy for anti-PD-1-resistant metastatic lung cancer. Sequencing used immunoSEQ v3. Sequencing used immunoSEQ multiplex PCR; TCRdb keeps in-frame clones, though not all of them. The repertoire holds about 50,000 clones, with around 80% as singletons. Noted time point: pre-treatment sample, taken before nivolumab and TIL therapy. Specimen: blood, collected at baseline. The origin of the receptors is a woman between 25 and 80 years old with non-small cell lung cancer.

The chain employs TRBV2 and TRBJ2-7; 8 nucleotides align to TRBD2. Unmatched junction bases numbered 10, after V lost 7 bases and J lost 2 bases. Germline V lookup: CDR1 SNHLY, CDR2 FYNNEI. This CDR3 is built from 15 residues. CDR3 residues: CASTGRGATTYEQYF. In nucleotides, the CDR3 is TGTGCCAGCACCGGGCGGGGGGCTACTACCTACGAGCAGTACTTC.

The gene calls are TRBV5-1 and TRBJ2-2; the D is unclear. Trimming left V 1 base short and J 0 bases short, with 7 bases between. Germline lookup yields CDR1 SGHRS and CDR2 YFSETQ. The CDR3 loop spans 15 amino acids. Written as DNA, the CDR3 is TGCGCCAGCAGCTTGTTGCGGTCGAACACCGGGGAGCTGTTTTTT. Translating gives CASSLLRSNTGELFF.

In its sample, this clone was seen once. J is TRBJ2-1 and V is TRBV6-5, with D perhaps TRBD1 or TRBD2 (5 bases each). The CDR3 sequence is 15 residues long. The ends were cut back, 0 bases at V and 5 bases at J, with 11 bases in the middle. In germline, CDR1 is MNHEY, CDR2 SVGAGI. CDR3 residues: CASSYSPRGDNEQFF. Here the CDR3 DNA reads TGTGCCAGCAGTTACTCCCCAAGGGGAGACAATGAGCAGTTCTTC.

This chain links TRBV21-1 with TRBJ2-2; no check of the table's D call, TRBD2, against the DNA was made. TRBV21-1 is a pseudogene locus. The CDR3 contains 13 residues. The CDR3 nucleotides read TGTGCCAGACGGGGAGCTCGGACCGGGGAGCTGTTTTTT. It specifies CARRGARTGELFF.

The CDR3, as DNA: TGTGCCAGTAGGGGCGGGTCTAACCAAGCCAAAAACATTCAGTACTTC. Translation gives CASRGGSNQAKNIQYF. The gene calls are TRBV19 and TRBJ2-4; TRBD2 might be the D (5 bases). CDR3 length equals 16 residues. V lost 6 bases and J 0 bases, leaving 15 bases between the germline ends. The V gene's germline CDR1 is LNHDA and CDR2 SQIVND (reference sequence).

CDR3 sequence (DNA): TGTGCCAGCAGCTTAGGACTAGCGGGGGGCGGGGAGACCCAGTACTTC. It translates to CASSLGLAGGGETQYF. The rearrangement uses TRBV7-2 and TRBJ2-5; 13 bases are a match to TRBD2. The germline gives CDR1 SGHTA, CDR2 FQGNSA. Unmatched junction bases numbered 4, after V lost 1 base and J lost 5 bases. The CDR3 consists of 16 residues.

The J gene is TRBJ1-2, the V gene TRBV29-1; D possibly corresponds to TRBD1 (5 bases). The CDR3 length is 11 residues. V was pared by 7 bases and J by 5 bases, with 11 bases between. The germline gives CDR1 SQVTM, CDR2 ANQGSEA. CDR3 coding DNA: TGCAGCGCTGGGACCCAATATGGCTACACCTTC. Translation gives CSAGTQYGYTF. Combining the CDR3 with reference TRBV29-1 and TRBJ1-2 gives the whole variable domain SAVISQKPSRDICQRGTSLTIQCQVDSQVTMMFWYRQQPGQSLTLIATANQGSEATYESGFVIDKFPISRPNLTFSTLTVSNMSPEDSSIYLCSAGTQYGYTFGSGTRLTVV.

The chain employs TRBV23-1 and TRBJ1-5; tentative D call: TRBD1 (5 bases). TRBV23-1 is reported as an ORF; its role is uncertain. The CDR3 sequence is 14 residues long. Trimming took 6 bases from V and 7 from J, leaving 16 bases between them. In DNA, the CDR3 is TGCGCCAGCAGCCGGCGGGGCGTATGGCAGCCCCAGCATTTT. It translates to CASSRRGVWQPQHF.